Below are 28 T cell receptor beta chains sequenced from a single sample in a study of yellow fever vaccine responses in identical twins. TCRdb re-called the RT-PCR reads with MiXCR, one entry per CDR3 protein. The table lists almost 5,500 distinct CDR3 sequences, approximately 90% of them singletons. Sequenced material: T cells from blood (PBMCs), unsorted or a sorted subset (not recorded which), taken before or after yellow fever vaccination (not recorded which). These receptors came from a woman aged 18-29 years who received the yellow fever vaccine.

The chain carries TRBV10-3 and TRBJ2-7; D ambiguous. Looked up from germline, CDR1 is ENHRY and CDR2 is SYGVKD. Trimming cost V 3 bases and J 3 bases, with 6 bases left between them. The CDR3 totals 12 residues. The DNA of the CDR3 is TGTGCCATCAGTGATGACATCTACGAGCAGTACTTC. Translated: CAISDDIYEQYF.

This chain links TRBV7-9 with TRBJ2-3; no clear D. The germline CDR1 and CDR2 sequences are SEHNR and FQNEAQ (reference sequence). Trimming removed 3 bases at V and 4 bases at J, with 8 bases between. CDR3 length equals 13 residues. For the CDR3, the DNA is TGTGCCAGCAGCTTCGGAGTCCCAGATACGCAGTATTTT. Translated: CASSFGVPDTQYF.

The V and J genes are TRBV10-3 and TRBJ2-3; perhaps D is TRBD1 or TRBD2 (5 bases each). Germline assignment: CDR1 ENHRY and CDR2 SYGVKD. The CDR3 sequence is 15 residues long. V lost 6 bases to trimming and J lost 0 bases, with 13 bases between them. CDR3 sequence (DNA): TGTGCCATCAGAAGGGACGGAACTAGCACAGATACGCAGTATTTT. Its translation: CAIRRDGTSTDTQYF.

The rearrangement uses TRBV18 and TRBJ2-3; D not resolved. The germline gives CDR1 KGHSH, CDR2 LQKENI. The V and J ends lost 4 bases and 2 bases respectively, with 10 bases between them. The CDR3 consists of 14 residues. CDR3 bases: TGTGCCAGCTCACGGGCGTATACCACAGATACGCAGTATTTT. As protein: CASSRAYTTDTQYF.

V and J are TRBV6-1 and TRBJ1-4; a weak D match, TRBD1 (6 bases). Germline CDR1 MNHNS, CDR2 SASEGT. This CDR3 comprises 14 residues. V was clipped by 6 bases and J by 5 bases, with 13 bases between them. The CDR3 sequence is CASSLNTGNEKLFF. The CDR3 DNA is TGTGCCAGCAGCCTTAATACAGGGAATGAAAAACTGTTTTTT.

The rearrangement uses TRBV10-1 and TRBJ1-4, with D perhaps matching TRBD1 (6 bases). The germline V gene encodes CDR1 WNHNN and CDR2 SYGVQD (reference sequence). This CDR3 is built from 15 residues. The ends were cut back, 2 bases at V and 8 bases at J, with 15 bases in the middle. CDR3 coding DNA: TGCGCCAGCAGTGAGAGGGTACAGGGACGCGAAAAACTGTTTTTT. Amino acids: CASSERVQGREKLFF.

V usage is TRBV20-1 and J usage is TRBJ2-7; D unclear. The V end lost 3 bases, the J end lost 5 bases, and 5 bases lay between the germline ends. Germline values: CDR1 DFQATT, CDR2 SNEGSKA (reference sequence). The CDR3 extends over 10 amino acids. CDR3 sequence (DNA): TGCAGTGCTAGTACGAACGAGCAGTACTTC. It yields the protein CSASTNEQYF.

The chain combines TRBV30 with TRBJ1-2; D unclear. Germline lookup yields CDR1 GTSNPN and CDR2 SVGIG (reference sequence). Trimming took 1 base from V and 4 from J, leaving 10 bases between them. The CDR3 loop spans 13 amino acids. CDR3 in amino acids: CAWSGMDSYGYTF. The DNA of the CDR3 is TGTGCCTGGAGTGGGATGGACTCCTATGGCTACACCTTC.

The chain is built from TRBV6-4 and TRBJ1-5, with D perhaps TRBD1 (6 bases). The CDR3 contains 14 residues. Looked up from germline, CDR1 is MRHNA and CDR2 is SNTAGT. Trimming left V 0 bases short and J 9 bases short, with 12 bases between. The chain's CDR3 is CASSDSTGAGPQHF. In DNA form, the CDR3 reads TGTGCCAGCAGTGACTCAACGGGGGCCGGGCCCCAGCATTTT.

The chain is built from TRBV7-1 and TRBJ2-7, with unresolved D. TRBV7-1 is an open reading frame whose function is uncertain. The V end lost 6 bases, the J end lost 3 bases, and 6 bases lay between the germline ends. The CDR3 length is 11 residues. Here the CDR3 DNA reads TGTGCCAGCAGTTCCGACTACGAGCAGTACTTC. Protein sequence: CASSSDYEQYF.

This sequence joins TRBV6-9 and TRBJ2-5, with 14 bases matching TRBD2. V dropped 4 bases and J dropped 0; count of bases not matched to a gene: 7. Germline V gene lookup returns CDR1 MNHGY and CDR2 SVAAGI. The length of the CDR3 is 18 residues. CDR3 nucleotide sequence: TGTGCCAGCAGTTTCCGAATGACTAGCGGGAGGGACCAAGAGACCCAGTACTTC. Protein: CASSFRMTSGRDQETQYF.

The V call is TRBV28, the J call TRBJ1-4; D is ambiguous. V was trimmed by 1 base and J by 8 bases, leaving 11 bases between them. Germline CDR1 MDHEN, CDR2 SYDVKM. CDR3 length: 14 residues. CDR3 sequence: CASSLSLGREKLFF. In DNA form, the CDR3 reads TGTGCCAGCAGTTTATCCCTTGGCCGGGAAAAACTGTTTTTT.

This chain links TRBV20-1 with TRBJ2-5; possible D gene TRBD2, 5 bases. The CDR3 has 13 residues. Germline V CDR1 and CDR2: DFQATT, SNEGSKA (reference sequence). Trimming took off 4 bases at V and 1 base at J, with 10 bases between the two ends. CDR3 protein: CSATGLPQETQYF. The CDR3 DNA reads as TGCAGTGCTACCGGACTGCCCCAAGAGACCCAGTACTTC.

The V call is TRBV28, the J call TRBJ2-7; D call uncertain. The CDR3 loop spans 12 amino acids. The germline CDR1 and CDR2 sequences are MDHEN and SYDVKM. Trimming took 6 bases from V and 3 from J, leaving 9 bases between them. The CDR3 DNA sequence: TGTGCCAGCAGGGGCCCTAACTACGAGCAGTACTTC. It translates to CASRGPNYEQYF.

V and J are TRBV18 and TRBJ1-2; the D is unclear. Looked up from germline, CDR1 is KGHSH and CDR2 is LQKENI. V lost 3 bases and J lost 1, with 12 bases in between. The CDR3 totals 15 residues. The CDR3 is CASSPLGVGNYGYTF. CDR3 DNA: TGTGCCAGCTCACCTCTCGGGGTTGGTAACTATGGCTACACCTTC.

The chain combines TRBV5-1 with TRBJ2-1; no clear D. CDR3 length equals 13 residues. The V gene lost 4 bases and the J gene lost 3 bases, with 8 bases spanning the gap. Germline V gives CDR1 SGHRS, CDR2 YFSETQ. The CDR3 sequence: CASSPQLYNEQFF. In nucleotides, the CDR3 is TGCGCCAGCAGCCCGCAGCTCTACAATGAGCAGTTCTTC.

The rearrangement uses TRBV11-1 and TRBJ1-2, with D perhaps matching TRBD1 (5 bases). The CDR3 extends over 12 amino acids. Trimming shortened V by 1 base and J by 6 bases, and 6 bases separated the two germline ends. Per the germline V gene, CDR1 is SGHAT and CDR2 is FQDESV (reference sequence). This chain's CDR3 is CASSLEGDGYTF. In nucleotides, the CDR3 is TGTGCCAGCAGCTTAGAAGGGGATGGCTACACCTTC.

The chain links TRBV24-1 to TRBJ2-2; D is perhaps TRBD1 (6 bases). Germline-derived CDR1 and CDR2 are KGHDR and SFDVKD. Deletions cut 9 bases from V and 6 bases from J, with 13 bases between. This CDR3 is 13 amino acids long. This chain's CDR3 is CATEAGVPGELFF. The CDR3, as DNA: TGTGCCACCGAAGCAGGGGTCCCCGGGGAGCTGTTTTTT.

This clonotype was detected only once. The chain couples TRBV24-1 to TRBJ2-7; weak D call: TRBD1 (5 bases). Trimming pared 3 bases from V and 4 bases from J, leaving 12 bases between. CDR1 is KGHDR and CDR2 is SFDVKD in the germline V gene. The CDR3 has 14 amino acids. CDR3 bases: TGTGCCACCAGTGATCTCACCACAGGTTACGAGCAGTACTTC. Translated: CATSDLTTGYEQYF.

The CDR3 loop reads CASSELAGKANQPQHF. In nucleotides, the CDR3 is TGCGCCAGCAGTGAGCTAGCAGGGAAGGCTAATCAGCCCCAGCATTTT. V and J are TRBV10-1 and TRBJ1-5, with D possibly TRBD1 on 5 matching bases. CDR1 and CDR2 from the germline V gene are WNHNN and SYGVQD (reference sequence). The CDR3 totals 16 residues. V shed 2 bases and J shed 4 bases, with 15 bases lying between them.

This chain connects TRBV3-1 to TRBJ2-2; no reliable D call. Trimming shortened V by 2 bases and J by 2 bases, and 3 bases separated the two germline ends. This CDR3 has 13 residues. Per the germline V gene, CDR1 is LGHDT and CDR2 is YNNKEL (reference sequence). Here the CDR3 reads CASSQPNTGELFF. CDR3 bases: TGTGCCAGCAGCCAACCCAACACCGGGGAGCTGTTTTTT.

The gene calls are TRBV12-3 or TRBV12-4 and TRBJ2-7; D remains unclear. Trimming shortened V by 3 bases and J by 0 bases, and 0 bases separated the two germline ends. This CDR3 has 11 residues. The CDR3 protein is CASSFSYEQYF. The CDR3 DNA follows: TGTGCCAGCAGTTTCTCCTACGAGCAGTACTTC.

This chain connects TRBV5-1 to TRBJ2-7, with TRBD2 matching over 7 bases. Germline-derived CDR1 and CDR2 are SGHRS and YFSETQ. The CDR3 contains 14 residues. V lost 6 bases, J lost 5 bases, and 11 bases stayed unmatched. CDR3 coding DNA: TGCGCCAGCAAAGCTAGCGGTATGGGTGACGAGCAGTACTTC. Translating it yields CASKASGMGDEQYF. The variable domain in full, with the rest retrieved from reference TRBV5-1 and TRBJ2-7, is KAGVTQTPRYLIKTRGQQVTLSCSPISGHRSVSWYQQTPGQGLQFLFEYFSETQRNKGNFPGRFSGRQFSNSRSEMNVSTLELGDSALYLCASKASGMGDEQYFGPGTRLTVT.

This clonotype was seen a single time. The chain links TRBV5-1 to TRBJ2-5; 7 bases are shared with TRBD2. The V gene's germline CDR1 is SGHRS and CDR2 YFSETQ. Losses at the gene ends were 3 bases for V and 2 bases for J; bases not matched to a gene: 4. The CDR3 has 14 residues. CDR3 loop: CASSYLGLQETQYF. The CDR3 coding sequence is TGCGCCAGCAGCTATTTGGGACTACAAGAGACCCAGTACTTC.

This clonotype has just one count. V usage is TRBV28 and J usage is TRBJ1-2; the match to TRBD1 covers 11 bases. The CDR3 covers 15 residues. Germline V gene lookup returns CDR1 MDHEN and CDR2 SYDVKM. V was clipped by 8 bases and J by 4 bases; unmatched bases: 9. CDR3 sequence reads: CASSGQGASIYGYTF. The CDR3 nucleotides read TGTGCCAGCTCAGGACAGGGGGCCTCGATCTATGGCTACACCTTC.

The chain employs TRBV27 and TRBJ1-5; 7 bases line up with TRBD1. The CDR3 sequence is 15 residues long. J was trimmed by 7 bases and V by 1 base; bases with no gene match: 7. Germline V CDR1 and CDR2: MNHEY, SMNVEV (reference sequence). The CDR3 region has the DNA TGTGCCAGCAGTTTATTATCAACAGGGGACCAGCCCCAGCATTTT. Translation gives CASSLLSTGDQPQHF.

This chain joins TRBV19 and TRBJ2-1; unclear D gene. V lost 3 bases and J lost 3, with 12 bases in between. In germline, CDR1 is LNHDA, CDR2 SQIVND (reference sequence). The CDR3 consists of 15 residues. CDR3 sequence reads: CASSIIVADYNEQFF. DNA of the CDR3: TGTGCCAGTAGTATTATTGTAGCAGACTACAATGAGCAGTTCTTC.

This clonotype appeared a few times. V gene TRBV12-3 or TRBV12-4 combines with J gene TRBJ2-7, with TRBD1 matching over 7 bases. This CDR3 contains 13 residues. Trimming took 8 bases from V and 3 from J; bases not matched to a gene: 7. CDR3 sequence: CASLDRTSYEQYF. CDR3 DNA sequence: TGTGCCAGCCTGGACAGGACCAGCTACGAGCAGTACTTC.